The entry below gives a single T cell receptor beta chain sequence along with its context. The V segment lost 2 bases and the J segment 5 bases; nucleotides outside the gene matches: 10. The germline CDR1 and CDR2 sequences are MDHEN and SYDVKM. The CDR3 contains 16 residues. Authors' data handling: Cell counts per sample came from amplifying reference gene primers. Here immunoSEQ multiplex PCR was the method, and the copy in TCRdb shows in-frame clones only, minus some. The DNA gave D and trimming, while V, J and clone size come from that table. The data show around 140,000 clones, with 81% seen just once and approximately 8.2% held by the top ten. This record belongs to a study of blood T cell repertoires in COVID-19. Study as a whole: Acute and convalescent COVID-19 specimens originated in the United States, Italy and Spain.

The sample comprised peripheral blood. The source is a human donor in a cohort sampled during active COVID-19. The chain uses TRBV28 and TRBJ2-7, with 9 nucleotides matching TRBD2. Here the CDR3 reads CASSLTGYSGSHEQYF. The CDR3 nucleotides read TGTGCCAGCAGTTTAACCGGCTATAGCGGGAGCCACGAGCAGTACTTC.